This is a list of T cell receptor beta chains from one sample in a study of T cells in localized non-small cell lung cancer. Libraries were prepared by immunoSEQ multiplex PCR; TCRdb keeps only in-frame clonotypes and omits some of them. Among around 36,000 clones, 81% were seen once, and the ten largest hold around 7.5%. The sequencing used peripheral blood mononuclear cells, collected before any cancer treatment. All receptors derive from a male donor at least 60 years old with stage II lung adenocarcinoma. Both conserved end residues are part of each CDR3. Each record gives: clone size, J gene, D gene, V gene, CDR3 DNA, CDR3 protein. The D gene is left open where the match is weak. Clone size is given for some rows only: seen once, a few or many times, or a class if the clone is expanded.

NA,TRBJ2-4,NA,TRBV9,TGTGCCAGCAGCGGAGATACAGGGACCAAAAACATTCAGTACTTC,CASSGDTGTKNIQYF
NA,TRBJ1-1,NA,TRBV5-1,TGCGCCAGCAGGTGGGCGGTGAACACTGAAGCTTTCTTT,CASRWAVNTEAFF
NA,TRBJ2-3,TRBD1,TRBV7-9,TGTGCCAGCAGCTTAGGGGACAGGCTTGGAGATACGCAGTATTTT,CASSLGDRLGDTQYF
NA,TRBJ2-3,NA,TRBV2,TGTGCCAGCACCCGTGGCGGAGGGCCCACAGATACGCAGTATTTT,CASTRGGGPTDTQYF
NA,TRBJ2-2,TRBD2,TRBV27,TGTGCCAGCAGTAAGGGACTAGCGGAGGCGAGGGAGCTGTTTTTT,CASSKGLAEARELFF
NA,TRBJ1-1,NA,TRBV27,TGTGCCAGCAGCACTGACAGGAACACTGAAGCTTTCTTT,CASSTDRNTEAFF
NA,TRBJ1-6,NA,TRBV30,TGTGCCTGCGACAACTGGGGTACCAATTCACCCCTCCACTTT,CACDNWGTNSPLHF
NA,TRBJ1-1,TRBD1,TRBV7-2,TGTGCCAGCAGCTTAGCCCTCGGGACAGGGAACACTGAAGCTTTCTTT,CASSLALGTGNTEAFF
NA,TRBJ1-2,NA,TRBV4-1,TGCGCCAGCAGCCAAGATCGCGGGAATGGCTACACCTTC,CASSQDRGNGYTF
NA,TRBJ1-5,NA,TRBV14,TGTGCCAGCAGCCAAGGCCTAGGGGATCAGCCCCAGCATTTT,CASSQGLGDQPQHF
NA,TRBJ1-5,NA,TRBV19,TGTGCCAGTAGTGGGACCACAGGGAACTGGTATAGCAATCAGCCCCAGCATTTT,CASSGTTGNWYSNQPQHF
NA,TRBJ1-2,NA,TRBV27,TGTGCCAGCAGTTTCAGGGAAAACTATGGCTACACCTTC,CASSFRENYGYTF
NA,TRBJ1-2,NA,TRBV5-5,TGTGCCAGCAGCTCCTTAATGGGAGCATATGGCTACACCTTC,CASSSLMGAYGYTF
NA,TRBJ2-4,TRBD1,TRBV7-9,TGTGCCAGCAGCTTAGAGGGGGGAACGGGACAGGGAAACATTCAGTACTTC,CASSLEGGTGQGNIQYF
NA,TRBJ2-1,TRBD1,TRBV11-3,TGTGCCAGCAGCTTAGGGGCCCGGACAGGCGATGAGCAGTTCTTC,CASSLGARTGDEQFF
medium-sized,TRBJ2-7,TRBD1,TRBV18,TGTGCCAGCTCTCGACAGGGGGCGCAGTACGAGCAGTACTTC,CASSRQGAQYEQYF
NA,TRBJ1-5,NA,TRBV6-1,TGTGCCAGCAGCGAGAACAGGCATAGCAATCAGCCCCAGCATTTT,CASSENRHSNQPQHF
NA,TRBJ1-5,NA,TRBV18,TGTGCCAGCTCACTCAGCAACGAAGGGACCAATCAGCCCCAGCATTTT,CASSLSNEGTNQPQHF
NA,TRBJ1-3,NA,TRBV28,TGTGCCAGCAGTTTACGACCCTGGGATGGAAACACCATATATTTT,CASSLRPWDGNTIYF
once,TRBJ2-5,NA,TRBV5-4,TGTGCCAGCAGCTTAGGAGGGAGGCAAGAGACCCAGTACTTC,CASSLGGRQETQYF
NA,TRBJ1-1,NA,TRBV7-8,TGTGCCAGCAGCTTAGCGCAGGGCAGTAGCATGAACACTGAAGCTTTCTTT,CASSLAQGSSMNTEAFF
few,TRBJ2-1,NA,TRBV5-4,TGTGCCAGCAGCTTTTGGTCGGGGACCAATGAGCAGTTCTTC,CASSFWSGTNEQFF
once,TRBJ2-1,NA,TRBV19,TGTGCCAGTAGTATAGATTTCCTGCTCACGATCATCAACAATGAGCAGTTCTTC,CASSIDFLLTIINNEQFF
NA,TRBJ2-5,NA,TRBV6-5,TGTGCCAGCAGCCCGAGGATGGGAGCCCAAGAGACCCAGTACTTC,CASSPRMGAQETQYF
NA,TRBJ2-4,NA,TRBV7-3,TGTGCCATTCTGGACAGATGGATCCCGGATGCCAAAAACATTCAGTACTTC,CAILDRWIPDAKNIQYF
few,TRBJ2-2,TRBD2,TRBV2,TGTGCCAGCAGAACGGGACTAGCGGGAATCGGGGAGCTGTTTTTT,CASRTGLAGIGELFF
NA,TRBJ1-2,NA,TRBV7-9,TGTGCCAGCAGCTTAAAAGCCTATGGCTACACCTTC,CASSLKAYGYTF